This T cell receptor beta chain was sequenced during a study of vaccination and CD4 T cells after COVID-19. As for the study in general: Participants received two doses of either BNT162b2 or mRNA-1273 vaccine.

This clonotype was counted between two and nine times. Its antigen is undetermined. The study, taken as a whole, reports: Spike mono-reactivity marked 304 of 307 vaccine-specific clones in convalescent patients. Looking at convalescent patients, a median approximately 83% of reactive clones were present only post-vaccination.

V lost 0 bases and J lost 5; bases outside the gene matches: 6. Germline V gene data show CDR1 as SGHAT and CDR2 as FQNNGV. The CDR3 is 15 amino acids. Indicated treatment: roughly ten-day PBMC culture with coronavirus spike peptide pools or control peptides (ViraFEST assay). It was before the COVID-19 pandemic (2011-2018) that the unexposed donor's CD4+ T cells were collected. Days 3 and 7 were when half the medium was replaced with fresh IL-2 medium. Oncomine TCR Beta short-read sequencing was applied to DNA from cultured CD4+ T cells. TCRdb passed the PCR reads through MiXCR, listing each CDR3 protein once. The sample has under 7,000 distinct CDR3 sequences, 27% seen once; the top ten hold under 20%.

Sequenced input: CD4+ T cells from blood, cultured in vitro. The chain links TRBV11-2 to TRBJ1-2; the match to TRBD1 covers 7 bases. This clonotype was sampled from a human donor in good health. As DNA, the CDR3 is TGTGCCAGCAGCTTAGACCCGGGACAGCCATATGGCTACACCTTC. It specifies CASSLDPGQPYGYTF.